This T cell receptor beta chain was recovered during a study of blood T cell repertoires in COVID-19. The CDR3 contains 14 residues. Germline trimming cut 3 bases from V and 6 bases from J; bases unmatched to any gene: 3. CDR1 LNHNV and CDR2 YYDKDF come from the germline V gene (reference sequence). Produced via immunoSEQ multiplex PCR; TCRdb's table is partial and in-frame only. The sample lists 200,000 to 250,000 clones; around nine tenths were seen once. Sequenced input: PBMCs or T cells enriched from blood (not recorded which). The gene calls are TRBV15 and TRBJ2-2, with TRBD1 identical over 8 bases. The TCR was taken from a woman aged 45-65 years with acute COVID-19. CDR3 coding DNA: TGTGCCACCAGCAGCGACAGGGGCCCCGGGGAGCTGTTTTTT. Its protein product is CATSSDRGPGELFF.